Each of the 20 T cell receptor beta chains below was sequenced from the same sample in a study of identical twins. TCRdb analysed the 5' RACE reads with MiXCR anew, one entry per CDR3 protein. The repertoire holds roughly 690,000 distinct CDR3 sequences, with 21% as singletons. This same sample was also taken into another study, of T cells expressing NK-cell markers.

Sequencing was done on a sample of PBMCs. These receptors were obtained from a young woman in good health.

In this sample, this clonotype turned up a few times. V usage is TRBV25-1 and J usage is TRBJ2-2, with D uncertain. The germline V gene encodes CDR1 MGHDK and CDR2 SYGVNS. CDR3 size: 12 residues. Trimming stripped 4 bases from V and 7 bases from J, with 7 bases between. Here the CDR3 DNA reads TGTGCCAGCAGTGCCGGGCACGGGGAGCTGTTTTTT. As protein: CASSAGHGELFF.

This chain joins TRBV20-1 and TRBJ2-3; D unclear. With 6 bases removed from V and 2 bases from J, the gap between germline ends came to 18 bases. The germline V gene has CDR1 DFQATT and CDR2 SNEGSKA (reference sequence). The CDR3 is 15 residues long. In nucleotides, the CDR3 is TGCAGTGCGCAAAACCCCGGGCGGCACACAGATACGCAGTATTTT. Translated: CSAQNPGRHTDTQYF.

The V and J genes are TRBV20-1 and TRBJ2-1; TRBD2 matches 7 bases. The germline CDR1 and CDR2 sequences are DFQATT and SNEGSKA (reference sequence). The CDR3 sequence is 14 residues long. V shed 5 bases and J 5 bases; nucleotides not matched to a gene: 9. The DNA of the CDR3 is TGCAGTGCTGGACCGGGAGGCCCGAACAATGAGCAGTTCTTC. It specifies CSAGPGGPNNEQFF.

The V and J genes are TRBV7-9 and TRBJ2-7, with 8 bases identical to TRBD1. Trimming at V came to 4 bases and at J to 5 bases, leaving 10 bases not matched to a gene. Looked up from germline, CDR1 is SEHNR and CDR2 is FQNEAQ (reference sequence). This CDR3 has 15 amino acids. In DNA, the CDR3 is TGTGCCAGCAGCTCTGAATTGGACAGGGTCCACGAGCAGTACTTC. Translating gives CASSSELDRVHEQYF.

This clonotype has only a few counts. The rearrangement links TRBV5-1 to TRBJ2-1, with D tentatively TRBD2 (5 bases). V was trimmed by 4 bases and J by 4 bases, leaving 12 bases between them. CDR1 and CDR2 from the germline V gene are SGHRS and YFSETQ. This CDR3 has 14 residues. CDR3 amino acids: CASSRGDPYNEQFF. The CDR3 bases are TGCGCCAGCAGCCGGGGAGACCCATACAATGAGCAGTTCTTC.

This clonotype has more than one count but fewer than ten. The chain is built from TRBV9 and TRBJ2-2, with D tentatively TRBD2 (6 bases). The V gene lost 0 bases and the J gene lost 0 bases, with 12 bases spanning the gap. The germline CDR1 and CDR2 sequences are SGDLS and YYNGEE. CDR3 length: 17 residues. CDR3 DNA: TGTGCCAGCAGCGTAGGGTACTGGGGGGCGAACACCGGGGAGCTGTTTTTT. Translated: CASSVGYWGANTGELFF.

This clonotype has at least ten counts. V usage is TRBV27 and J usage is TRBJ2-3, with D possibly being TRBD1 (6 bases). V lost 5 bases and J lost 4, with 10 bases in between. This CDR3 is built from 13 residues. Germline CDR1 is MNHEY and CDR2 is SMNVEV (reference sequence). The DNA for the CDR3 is TGTGCCAGCAGTCCCTACAGGGCAGATACGCAGTATTTT. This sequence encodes CASSPYRADTQYF.

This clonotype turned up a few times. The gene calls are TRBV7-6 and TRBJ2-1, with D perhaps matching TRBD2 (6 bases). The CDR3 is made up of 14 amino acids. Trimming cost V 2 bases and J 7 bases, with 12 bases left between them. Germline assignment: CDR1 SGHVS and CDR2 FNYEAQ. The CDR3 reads CASSLYRGDNEQFF. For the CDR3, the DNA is TGTGCCAGCAGCTTATATCGCGGGGATAATGAGCAGTTCTTC.

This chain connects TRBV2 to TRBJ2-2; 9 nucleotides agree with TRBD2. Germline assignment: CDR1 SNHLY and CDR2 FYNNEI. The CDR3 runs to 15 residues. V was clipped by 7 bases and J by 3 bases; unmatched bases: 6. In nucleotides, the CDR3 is TGTGCCAGCAAGGGTACTAGCGGGCACACCGGGGAGCTGTTTTTT. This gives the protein CASKGTSGHTGELFF.

CDR3 DNA sequence: TGTGCCACAGGTTTAGGGGGGCGGAATGAGCAGTTCTTC. Residues: CATGLGGRNEQFF. The chain employs TRBV15 and TRBJ2-1; the D gene could be TRBD1 or TRBD2 (6 bases each). Germline CDR1 reads LNHNV; CDR2 reads YYDKDF (reference sequence). V was pared by 9 bases and J by 7 bases, with 16 bases between. The CDR3 loop spans 13 amino acids.

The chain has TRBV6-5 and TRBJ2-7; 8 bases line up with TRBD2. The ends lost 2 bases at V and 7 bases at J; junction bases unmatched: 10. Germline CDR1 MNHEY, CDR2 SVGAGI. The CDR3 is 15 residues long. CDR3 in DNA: TGTGCCAGCAGTTACCTGAGCGGGAGTACTCATGAGCAGTACTTC. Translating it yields CASSYLSGSTHEQYF.

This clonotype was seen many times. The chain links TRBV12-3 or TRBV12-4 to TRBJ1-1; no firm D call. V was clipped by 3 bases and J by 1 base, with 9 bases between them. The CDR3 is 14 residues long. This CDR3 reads CASSFGQSNTEAFF. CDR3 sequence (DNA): TGTGCCAGCAGTTTCGGGCAGTCGAACACTGAAGCTTTCTTT.

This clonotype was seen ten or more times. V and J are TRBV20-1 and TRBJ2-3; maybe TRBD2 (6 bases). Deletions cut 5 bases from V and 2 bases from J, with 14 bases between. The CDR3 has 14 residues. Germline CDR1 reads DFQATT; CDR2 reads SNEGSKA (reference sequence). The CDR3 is CSAPTSRTTDTQYF. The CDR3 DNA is TGCAGTGCTCCGACTAGTCGAACCACAGATACGCAGTATTTT.

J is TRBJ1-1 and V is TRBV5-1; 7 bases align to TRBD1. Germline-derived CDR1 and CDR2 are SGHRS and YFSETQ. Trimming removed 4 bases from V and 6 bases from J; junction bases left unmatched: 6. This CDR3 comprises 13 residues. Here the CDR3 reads CASSRDRAAEAFF. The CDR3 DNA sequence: TGCGCCAGCAGCCGAGACAGGGCCGCTGAAGCTTTCTTT.

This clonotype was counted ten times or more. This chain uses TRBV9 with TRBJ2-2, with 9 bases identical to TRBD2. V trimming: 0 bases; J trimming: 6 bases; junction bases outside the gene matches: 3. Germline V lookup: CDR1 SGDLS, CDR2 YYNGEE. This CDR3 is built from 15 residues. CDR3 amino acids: CASSVEGGGAGELFF. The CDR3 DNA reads TGTGCCAGCAGCGTAGAAGGCGGGGGGGCCGGGGAGCTGTTTTTT.

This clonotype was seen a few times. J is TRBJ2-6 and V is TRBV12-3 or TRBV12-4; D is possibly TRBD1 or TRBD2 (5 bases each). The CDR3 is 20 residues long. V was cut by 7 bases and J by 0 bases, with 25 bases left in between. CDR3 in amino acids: CASTYWDGRTKSSGANVLTF. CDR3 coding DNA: TGTGCCAGCACCTATTGGGACGGACGAACCAAGAGCTCTGGGGCCAACGTCCTGACTTTC.

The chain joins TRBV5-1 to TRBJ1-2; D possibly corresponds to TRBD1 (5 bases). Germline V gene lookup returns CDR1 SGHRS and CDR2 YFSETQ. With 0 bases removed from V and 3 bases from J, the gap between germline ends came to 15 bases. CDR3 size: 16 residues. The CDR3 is CASSLEARAGDYGYTF. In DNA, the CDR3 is TGCGCCAGCAGCTTGGAAGCCAGGGCAGGCGACTATGGCTACACCTTC.

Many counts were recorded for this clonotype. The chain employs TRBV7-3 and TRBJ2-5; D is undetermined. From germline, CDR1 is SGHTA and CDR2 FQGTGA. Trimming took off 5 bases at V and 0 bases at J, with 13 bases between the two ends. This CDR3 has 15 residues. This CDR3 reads CASSPHGLYQETQYF. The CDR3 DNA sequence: TGTGCCAGCAGCCCCCACGGATTGTACCAAGAGACCCAGTACTTC.

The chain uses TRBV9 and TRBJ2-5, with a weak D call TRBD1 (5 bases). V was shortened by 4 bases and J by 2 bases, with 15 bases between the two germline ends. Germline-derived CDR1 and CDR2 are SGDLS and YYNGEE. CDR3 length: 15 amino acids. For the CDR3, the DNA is TGTGCCAGCAGCCCCTACAAAGACAGTCAAGAGACCCAGTACTTC. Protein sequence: CASSPYKDSQETQYF.

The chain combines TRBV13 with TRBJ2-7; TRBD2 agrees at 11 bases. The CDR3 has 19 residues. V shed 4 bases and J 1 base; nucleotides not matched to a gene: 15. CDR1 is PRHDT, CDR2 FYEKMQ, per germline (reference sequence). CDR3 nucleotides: TGTGCCAGCAGCTCTAGACCTCTACGACTAGCGGGATTATCCTACGAGCAGTACTTC. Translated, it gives CASSSRPLRLAGLSYEQYF.